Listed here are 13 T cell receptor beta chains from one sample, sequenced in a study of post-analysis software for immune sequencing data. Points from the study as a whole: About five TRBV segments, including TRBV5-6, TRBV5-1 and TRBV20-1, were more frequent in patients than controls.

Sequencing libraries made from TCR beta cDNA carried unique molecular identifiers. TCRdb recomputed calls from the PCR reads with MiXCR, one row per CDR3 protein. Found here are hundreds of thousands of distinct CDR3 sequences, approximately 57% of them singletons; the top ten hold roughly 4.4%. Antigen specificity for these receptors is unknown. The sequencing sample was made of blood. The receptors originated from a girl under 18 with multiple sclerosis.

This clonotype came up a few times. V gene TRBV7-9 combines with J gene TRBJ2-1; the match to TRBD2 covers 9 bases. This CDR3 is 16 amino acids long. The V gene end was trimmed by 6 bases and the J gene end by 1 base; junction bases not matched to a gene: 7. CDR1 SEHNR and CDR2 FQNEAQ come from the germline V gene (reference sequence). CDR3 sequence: CASSRVAGVSYNEQFF. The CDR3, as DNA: TGTGCCAGCAGTCGCGTAGCGGGAGTATCCTACAATGAGCAGTTCTTC.

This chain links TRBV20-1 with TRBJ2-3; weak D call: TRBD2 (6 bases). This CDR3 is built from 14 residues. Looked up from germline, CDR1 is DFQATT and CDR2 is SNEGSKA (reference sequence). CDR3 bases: TGCAGCGCACTCCCAGCGGGCAGCACAGATACGCAGTATTTT. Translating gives CSALPAGSTDTQYF.

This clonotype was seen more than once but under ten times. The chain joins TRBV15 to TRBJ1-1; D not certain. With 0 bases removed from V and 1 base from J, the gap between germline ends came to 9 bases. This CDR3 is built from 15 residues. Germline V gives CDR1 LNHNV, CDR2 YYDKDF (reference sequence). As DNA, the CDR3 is TGTGCCACCAGCAGAGATTTACTACCGAACACTGAAGCTTTCTTT. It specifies CATSRDLLPNTEAFF. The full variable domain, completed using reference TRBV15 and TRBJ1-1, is DAMVIQNPRYQVTQFGKPVTLSCSQTLNHNVMYWYQQKSSQAPKLLFHYYDKDFNNEADTPDNFQSRRPNTSFCFLDIRSPGLGDTAMYLCATSRDLLPNTEAFFGQGTRLTVV.

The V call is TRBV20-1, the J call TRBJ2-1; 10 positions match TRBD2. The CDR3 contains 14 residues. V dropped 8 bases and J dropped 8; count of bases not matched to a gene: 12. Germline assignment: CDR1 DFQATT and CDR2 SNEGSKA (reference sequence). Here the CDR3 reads CSTLKAGGRDEQFF. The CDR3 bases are TGCAGTACTCTGAAAGCGGGGGGGCGGGATGAGCAGTTCTTC.

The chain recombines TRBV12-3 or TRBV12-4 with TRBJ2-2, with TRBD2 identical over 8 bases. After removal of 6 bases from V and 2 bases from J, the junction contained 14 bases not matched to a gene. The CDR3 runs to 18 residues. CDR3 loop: CASSSQERGRLNTGELFF. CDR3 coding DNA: TGTGCCAGCAGCTCCCAGGAGCGGGGGCGACTTAACACCGGGGAGCTGTTTTTT.

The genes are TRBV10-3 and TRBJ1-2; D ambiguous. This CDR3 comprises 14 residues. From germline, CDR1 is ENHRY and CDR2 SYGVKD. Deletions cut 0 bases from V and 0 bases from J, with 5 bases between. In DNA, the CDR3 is TGTGCCATCAGTGAGTCTTCCGCTAACTATGGCTACACCTTC. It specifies CAISESSANYGYTF.

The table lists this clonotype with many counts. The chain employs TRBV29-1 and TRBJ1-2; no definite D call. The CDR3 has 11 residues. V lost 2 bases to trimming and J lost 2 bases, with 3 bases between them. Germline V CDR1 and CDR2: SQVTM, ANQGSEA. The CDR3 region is CSVEQNYGYTF. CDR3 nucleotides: TGCAGCGTTGAACAGAACTATGGCTACACCTTC.

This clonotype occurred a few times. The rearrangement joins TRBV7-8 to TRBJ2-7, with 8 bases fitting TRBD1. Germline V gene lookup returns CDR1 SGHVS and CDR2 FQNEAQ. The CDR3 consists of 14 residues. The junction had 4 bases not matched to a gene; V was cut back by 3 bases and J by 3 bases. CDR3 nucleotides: TGTGCCAGCAGCTTCGGGACAGGTATCTACGAGCAGTACTTC. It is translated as CASSFGTGIYEQYF.

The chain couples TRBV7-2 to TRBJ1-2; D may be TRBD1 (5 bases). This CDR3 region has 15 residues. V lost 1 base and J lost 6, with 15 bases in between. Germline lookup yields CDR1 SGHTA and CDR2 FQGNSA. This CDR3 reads CASSLGVGGSDGYTF. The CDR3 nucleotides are TGTGCCAGCAGCTTAGGGGTGGGGGGATCGGATGGCTACACCTTC.

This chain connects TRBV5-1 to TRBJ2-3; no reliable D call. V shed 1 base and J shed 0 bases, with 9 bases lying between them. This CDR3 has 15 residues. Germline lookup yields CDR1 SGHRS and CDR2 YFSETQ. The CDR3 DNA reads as TGCGCCAGCAGCTTGCTGGCTAGAAGCACAGATACGCAGTATTTT. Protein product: CASSLLARSTDTQYF.

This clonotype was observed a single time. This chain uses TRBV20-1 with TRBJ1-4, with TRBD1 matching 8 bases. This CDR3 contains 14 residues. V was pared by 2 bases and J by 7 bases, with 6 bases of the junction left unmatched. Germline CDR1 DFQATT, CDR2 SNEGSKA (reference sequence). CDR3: CSARSGGVGEKLFF. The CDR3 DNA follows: TGCAGTGCTAGATCAGGGGGCGTTGGTGAAAAACTGTTTTTT.

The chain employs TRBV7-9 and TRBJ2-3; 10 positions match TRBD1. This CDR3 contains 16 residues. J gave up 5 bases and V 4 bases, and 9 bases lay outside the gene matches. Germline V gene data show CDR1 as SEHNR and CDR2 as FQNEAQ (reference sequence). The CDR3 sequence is CASSSTGGGVKDTQYF. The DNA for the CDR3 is TGTGCCAGCAGCTCGACAGGGGGCGGCGTGAAAGATACGCAGTATTTT.

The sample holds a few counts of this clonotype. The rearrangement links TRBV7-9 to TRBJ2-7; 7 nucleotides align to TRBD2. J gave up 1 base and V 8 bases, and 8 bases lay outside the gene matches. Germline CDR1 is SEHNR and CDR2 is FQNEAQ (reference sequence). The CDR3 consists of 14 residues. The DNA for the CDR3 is TGTGCCAGCGCTGTAGAAGCGGGATCCTACGAGCAGTACTTC. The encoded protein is CASAVEAGSYEQYF. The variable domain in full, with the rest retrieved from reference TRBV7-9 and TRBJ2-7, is DTGVSQNPRHKITKRGQNVTFRCDPISEHNRLYWYRQTLGQGPEFLTYFQNEAQLEKSRLLSDRFSAERPKGSFSTLEIQRTEQGDSAMYLCASAVEAGSYEQYFGPGTRLTVT.